The subject of this entry is one T cell receptor beta chain. The V gene's germline CDR1 is MNHEY and CDR2 SMNVEV (reference sequence). This CDR3 has 13 residues. The V gene lost 11 bases and the J gene lost 7 bases, with 15 bases spanning the gap. This record belongs to a study of T cell changes during pregnancy in multiple sclerosis. Method: immunoSEQ multiplex PCR; TCRdb's copy keeps in-frame clones and lacks some. The sample has about 40,000 clones, around nine tenths seen once; the top ten hold over 5%. The clonotype comes from a female donor in good health, enrolled as a control in a pregnancy study. The chain is built from TRBV27 and TRBJ1-6; D gene ambiguous. The sample consisted of peripheral blood, taken in the first trimester of pregnancy. The CDR3 bases are TGTGCCGCGGGCGGATCCGGGAATTCACCCCTCCACTTT. It codes for CAAGGSGNSPLHF.